The T cell receptor beta chain under discussion was sequenced for a study of tumor T cells in aggressive B-cell lymphoma. This table comes from immunoSEQ multiplex PCR, and its TCRdb copy is limited to in-frame clones, with some not included. The data show about 9,000 clones, with roughly 81% seen just once and 3% to 3.5% held by the top ten. Germline CDR1 is SGHTA and CDR2 is FQGTGA. V lost 5 bases, J lost 4 bases, and 11 bases stayed unmatched. The CDR3 length is 17 residues. The sequenced sample was tumor tissue. This TCR derives from an adult with diffuse large B cell lymphoma. The gene calls are TRBV7-3 and TRBJ2-2, with 9 positions matching TRBD2. The CDR3 region is CASSLQGGGGLTGELFF. The DNA of the CDR3 is TGTGCCAGCAGCCTCCAGGGCGGGGGGGGGCTCACCGGGGAGCTGTTTTTT.